This T cell receptor (beta chain) was found in a study of blood T cells in healthy people across ages. Across the whole study: About one barcoded beta molecule per two T cells was the capture yield of template switching.

This clonotype was observed a few times. Looked up from germline, CDR1 is SGHDN and CDR2 is FVKESK. The CDR3 covers 15 residues. The ends were cut back, 9 bases at V and 7 bases at J, with 22 bases in the middle. PCR was performed a second time for about 6 to 11 cycles using a sample-barcoded 5' primer and a J-beta primer mix. TCRdb re-called the 5' RACE reads through MiXCR, storing one row per CDR3 protein. The data show roughly 1,500,000 distinct CDR3 sequences, with 35% to 45% seen just once and roughly 8.2% held by the top ten. The V and J genes are TRBV14 and TRBJ2-1, with D perhaps given as TRBD1 or TRBD2 (5 bases each). The receptor was derived from a woman between 18 and 30 years old in good health. The source material was blood. The CDR3: CASTLDGTSRNEQFF. CDR3 DNA: TGTGCCAGTACCTTAGATGGGACCTCGAGGAATGAGCAGTTCTTC.